What follows are 23 T cell receptor beta chains derived from one specimen sequenced in a study of cytomegalovirus exposure and HLA in healthy donors. Vbeta (60) and Jbeta (13) primers were used in the PCR. Here immunoSEQ multiplex PCR was the method, and the copy in TCRdb shows in-frame clones only, minus some. The repertoire holds 150,000 to 200,000 clones, with about four fifths as singletons. The sequencing sample was made of PBMCs. The receptor source for this set is a man in his thirties or forties in good health and CMV-seropositive.

The chain has TRBV10-2 and TRBJ2-2, with 11 bases aligning to TRBD1. CDR1 and CDR2 (germline): WSHSY, SAAADI. The length of the CDR3 is 18 residues. V trimming: 7 bases; J trimming: 3 bases; junction bases outside the gene matches: 13. The chain's CDR3 is CASNGRDRGNFDTGELFF. The CDR3 DNA reads TGCGCCAGCAATGGAAGGGACAGGGGGAATTTCGACACCGGGGAGCTGTTTTTT.

The chain uses TRBV5-1 and TRBJ2-5; D is perhaps TRBD1 (5 bases). The V end was cut by 0 bases, the J end by 4 bases, with 16 bases between. Germline V gene data show CDR1 as SGHRS and CDR2 as YFSETQ. The CDR3 extends over 16 amino acids. DNA of the CDR3: TGCGCCAGCAGCTTGGCCCTAGGCAGGGTAGGAGAGACCCAGTACTTC. This translates into CASSLALGRVGETQYF.

This rearrangement joins TRBV11-3 to TRBJ2-3; maybe TRBD2 (6 bases). This CDR3 is 16 amino acids long. The germline V gene encodes CDR1 SGHNT and CDR2 YENEEA. V was trimmed by 7 bases and J by 0 bases, leaving 17 bases between them. CDR3 DNA sequence: TGTGCCAGCACCTTGCGGGTTGCGGGGAGCACAGATACGCAGTATTTT. It specifies CASTLRVAGSTDTQYF. Looking up the rest from reference TRBV11-3 and TRBJ2-3 gives the full variable domain: EAGVVQSPRYKIIEKKQPVAFWCNPISGHNTLYWYLQNLGQGPELLIRYENEEAVDDSQLPKDRFSAERLKGVDSTLKIQPAELGDSAVYLCASTLRVAGSTDTQYFGPGTRLTVL.

This chain uses TRBV5-8 with TRBJ1-3, with unresolved D. The CDR3 is 14 residues long. Germline lookup yields CDR1 SGHTS and CDR2 YDEGEE. V dropped 0 bases and J dropped 2 bases, with 6 bases sitting between them. Here the CDR3 reads CASSLGPPGNTIYF. In DNA, the CDR3 is TGTGCCAGCAGCTTGGGTCCTCCTGGAAACACCATATATTTT.

The chain links TRBV29-1 to TRBJ2-5; D is possibly TRBD2 (5 bases). Per the germline V gene, CDR1 is SQVTM and CDR2 is ANQGSEA. Trimming left V 4 bases short and J 5 bases short, with 17 bases between. The length of the CDR3 is 14 residues. CDR3 in DNA: TGCAGCGTTGCTCTGACCGGGGTCGGGGAGACCCAGTACTTC. Its translation: CSVALTGVGETQYF.

The chain joins TRBV7-9 to TRBJ2-7; 9 nucleotides align to TRBD2. Germline lookup yields CDR1 SEHNR and CDR2 FQNEAQ (reference sequence). CDR3 length: 16 residues. The V gene end was trimmed by 2 bases and the J gene end by 5 bases; junction bases not matched to a gene: 10. The CDR3 loop reads CASSLPAGGPGHEQYF. CDR3 nucleotides: TGTGCCAGCAGCTTACCTGCGGGAGGGCCGGGACACGAGCAGTACTTC.

The chain employs TRBV7-9 and TRBJ1-6; 8 bases line up with TRBD1. V shed 5 bases, J shed 9 bases, and the junction held 6 bases outside the gene matches. Germline V gives CDR1 SEHNR, CDR2 FQNEAQ (reference sequence). This CDR3 region has 14 residues. Written as DNA, the CDR3 is TGTGCCAGCAGCATTAGCGACAGGGGTTCACCCCTCCACTTT. Protein product: CASSISDRGSPLHF.

This sequence joins TRBV7-5 and TRBJ2-7; the table calls TRBD2, which could not be checked here. TRBV7-5 is noted as a pseudogene. There are 14 residues in the CDR3. CDR3 amino acids: CVRSLALGRGGQYF. In DNA, the CDR3 is TGTGTCAGAAGCTTAGCGCTGGGCCGCGGGGGGCAGTACTTC.

V is TRBV11-3 and J is TRBJ2-1; perhaps TRBD2 as D (5 bases). CDR3 size: 15 residues. Trimming took 1 base from V and 7 from J, leaving 14 bases between them. Germline assignment: CDR1 SGHNT and CDR2 YENEEA. CDR3 loop: CASSLVGESGNEQFF. The CDR3 nucleotides read TGTGCCAGCAGCTTAGTCGGGGAGAGCGGTAATGAGCAGTTCTTC. The whole variable domain, filled in from reference TRBV11-3 and TRBJ2-1, reads EAGVVQSPRYKIIEKKQPVAFWCNPISGHNTLYWYLQNLGQGPELLIRYENEEAVDDSQLPKDRFSAERLKGVDSTLKIQPAELGDSAVYLCASSLVGESGNEQFFGPGTRLTVL.

The chain has TRBV6-1 and TRBJ2-3; 9 bases fit TRBD2. Germline V gene data show CDR1 as MNHNS and CDR2 as SASEGT. The CDR3 has 15 residues. Trimming cost V 7 bases and J 0 bases; bases outside gene matches: 5. This CDR3 reads CASTASGVSTDTQYF. CDR3 in DNA: TGTGCCAGCACGGCTAGCGGGGTTAGCACAGATACGCAGTATTTT.

The CDR3 protein is CASSPVGDRGHEQYF. The CDR3 DNA is TGTGCCAGCAGCCCAGTAGGGGACAGGGGCCACGAGCAGTACTTC. J is TRBJ2-7 and V is TRBV11-2, with 10 bases identical to TRBD1. Germline loops: CDR1 SGHAT, CDR2 FQNNGV. The CDR3 runs to 15 residues. V trimming: 5 bases; J trimming: 5 bases; junction bases outside the gene matches: 9.

The rearrangement links TRBV4-2 to TRBJ2-4; D is perhaps TRBD2 (6 bases). The CDR3 is made up of 20 amino acids. Germline CDR1 reads LGHNA; CDR2 reads YNFKEQ. V was pared by 0 bases and J by 0 bases, with 21 bases between. For the CDR3, the DNA is TGTGCCAGCAGCCAAGACCCCGGTAATAGCGGAGCGGTAGCCAAAAACATTCAGTACTTC. This gives the protein CASSQDPGNSGAVAKNIQYF.

The genes are TRBV7-2 and TRBJ1-6, with D hard to call. The germline gives CDR1 SGHTA, CDR2 FQGNSA. Trimming removed 1 base at V and 9 bases at J, with 25 bases between. This CDR3 has 19 residues. The CDR3 is CASSLVSPYSGSAASPLHF. Here the CDR3 DNA reads TGTGCCAGCAGCTTAGTTAGCCCGTACTCGGGGAGCGCTGCTTCACCCCTCCACTTT.

In regard to this clone: The sample has other DNA sequences that encode this CDR3 too. CDR3 in amino acids: CASSRSDRPLGYGYTF. CDR3 sequence (DNA): TGTGCCAGCAGCCGATCTGACAGGCCCTTGGGCTATGGCTACACCTTC. The rearrangement links TRBV14 to TRBJ1-2; TRBD1 might be the D (6 bases). The V gene's germline CDR1 is SGHDN and CDR2 FVKESK. Trimming took off 4 bases at V and 4 bases at J, with 19 bases between the two ends. This CDR3 is built from 16 residues.

This clone was observed a handful of times. This chain joins TRBV7-9 and TRBJ1-1; D uncertain. V was clipped by 1 base and J by 4 bases, with 10 bases between them. Germline V gene lookup returns CDR1 SEHNR and CDR2 FQNEAQ (reference sequence). The CDR3 loop spans 14 amino acids. DNA for the CDR3: TGTGCCAGCAGCTTAGGAGGGTTGAGCACTGAAGCTTTCTTT. Its translation: CASSLGGLSTEAFF. The variable domain in full, completed from reference TRBV7-9 and TRBJ1-1, reads DTGVSQNPRHKITKRGQNVTFRCDPISEHNRLYWYRQTLGQGPEFLTYFQNEAQLEKSRLLSDRFSAERPKGSFSTLEIQRTEQGDSAMYLCASSLGGLSTEAFFGQGTRLTVV.

J is TRBJ2-7 and V is TRBV6-1; D is unresolved. V shed 5 bases and J shed 12 bases, with 11 bases lying between them. In germline, CDR1 is MNHNS, CDR2 SASEGT. The CDR3 is made up of 10 amino acids. The CDR3 sequence: CASSYWAGYF. Here the CDR3 DNA reads TGTGCCAGCAGTTACTGGGCAGGGTACTTC.

This chain uses TRBV19 with TRBJ2-1; TRBD1 matches at 8 bases. Germline lookup yields CDR1 LNHDA and CDR2 SQIVND (reference sequence). CDR3 size: 15 residues. V trimming: 4 bases; J trimming: 4 bases; junction bases outside the gene matches: 6. CDR3 protein: CASSTRTGSYNEQFF. DNA of the CDR3: TGTGCCAGTAGTACCCGGACAGGGTCTTACAATGAGCAGTTCTTC.

V and J are TRBV10-1 and TRBJ1-2; the match to TRBD1 covers 11 bases. V lost 0 bases to trimming and J lost 6 bases; unmatched junction nucleotides: 6. Looked up from germline, CDR1 is WNHNN and CDR2 is SYGVQD (reference sequence). The CDR3 totals 16 residues. The CDR3 here is CASSESGQGAHNGYTF. For the CDR3, the DNA is TGCGCCAGCAGTGAGTCCGGACAGGGGGCGCATAATGGCTACACCTTC.

The rearrangement joins TRBV14 to TRBJ2-2, with unresolved D. The CDR3 spans 14 residues. Trimming shortened V by 4 bases and J by 5 bases, and 11 bases separated the two germline ends. Per the germline V gene, CDR1 is SGHDN and CDR2 is FVKESK. The CDR3 protein is CASSPLEVTGELFF. CDR3 nucleotide sequence: TGTGCCAGCAGCCCCTTAGAGGTGACCGGGGAGCTGTTTTTT.

V and J are TRBV6-6 and TRBJ2-7, with 7 nucleotides matching TRBD1. Germline V gene lookup returns CDR1 MNHNY and CDR2 SVGAGI (reference sequence). This CDR3 comprises 14 residues. V was pared by 6 bases and J by 7 bases, with 12 bases of the junction left unmatched. CDR3 residues: CASRRMTGLEEQYF. CDR3 bases: TGTGCCAGCAGACGAATGACAGGGCTCGAGGAGCAGTACTTC.

This clone was detected only a few times. The gene calls are TRBV7-2 and TRBJ1-2; 8 bases line up with TRBD1. With 3 bases clipped from V and 0 bases from J, the junction kept 9 bases outside the gene matches. Germline loops: CDR1 SGHTA, CDR2 FQGNSA. This CDR3 spans 17 amino acids. The CDR3: CASSFAGGAGANYGYTF. The CDR3 nucleotides read TGTGCCAGCAGCTTCGCAGGGGGCGCTGGGGCTAACTATGGCTACACCTTC.

The rearrangement joins TRBV7-6 to TRBJ1-3; TRBD1 is a possible D gene (6 bases). CDR1 is SGHVS, CDR2 FNYEAQ, per germline. CDR3 size: 15 residues. V lost 9 bases to trimming and J lost 1 base, with 16 bases between them. The CDR3 DNA follows: TGTGCCAGTATATCGGGGGGCGAGTCTGGAAACACCATATATTTT. It encodes CASISGGESGNTIYF.

This clone was counted between two and nine times. J is TRBJ2-5 and V is TRBV7-2, with TRBD2 matching 13 bases. Judging by the DNA end, TRBJ2-7 fits better; the J call may be wrong. Germline assignment: CDR1 SGHTA and CDR2 FQGNSA. This CDR3 spans 16 amino acids. The DNA for the CDR3 is TGTGCCAGCAGCTTAGATACTAGCGGGAGGGCCTCCGAGCAGTACTTC. Residues: CASSLDTSGRASEQYF.